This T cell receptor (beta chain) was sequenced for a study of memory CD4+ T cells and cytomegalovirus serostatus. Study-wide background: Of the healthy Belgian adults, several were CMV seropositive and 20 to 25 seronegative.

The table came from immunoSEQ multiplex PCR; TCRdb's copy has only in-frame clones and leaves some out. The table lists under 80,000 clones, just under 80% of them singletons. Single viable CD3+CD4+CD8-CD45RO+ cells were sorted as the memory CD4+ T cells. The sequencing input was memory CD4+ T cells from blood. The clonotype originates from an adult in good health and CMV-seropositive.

The CDR3 is CASSPSDLGDPRDTQYF. CDR3 nucleotides: TGCGCCAGCAGCCCCTCGGACTTGGGGGACCCACGGGATACGCAGTATTTT. The chain links TRBV5-1 to TRBJ2-3; possibly TRBD1 or TRBD2 for D (5 bases each). V dropped 4 bases and J dropped 6 bases, with 24 bases sitting between them. From germline, CDR1 is SGHRS and CDR2 YFSETQ. The CDR3 loop spans 17 amino acids.